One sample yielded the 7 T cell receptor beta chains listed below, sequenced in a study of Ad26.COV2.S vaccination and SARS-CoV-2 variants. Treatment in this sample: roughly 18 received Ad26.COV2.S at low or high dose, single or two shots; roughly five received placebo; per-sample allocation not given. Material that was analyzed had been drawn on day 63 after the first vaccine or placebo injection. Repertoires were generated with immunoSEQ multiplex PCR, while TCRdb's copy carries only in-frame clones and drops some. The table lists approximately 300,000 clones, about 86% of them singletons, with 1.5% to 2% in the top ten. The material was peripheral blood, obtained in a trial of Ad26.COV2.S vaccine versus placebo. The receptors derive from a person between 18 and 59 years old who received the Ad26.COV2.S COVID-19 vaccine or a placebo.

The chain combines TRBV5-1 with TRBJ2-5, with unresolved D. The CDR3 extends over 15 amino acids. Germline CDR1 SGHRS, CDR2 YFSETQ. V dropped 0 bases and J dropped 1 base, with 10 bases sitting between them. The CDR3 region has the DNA TGCGCCAGCAGCTTGGGGCGATCTGGCCAAGAGACCCAGTACTTC. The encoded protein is CASSLGRSGQETQYF. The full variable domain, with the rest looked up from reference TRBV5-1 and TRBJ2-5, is KAGVTQTPRYLIKTRGQQVTLSCSPISGHRSVSWYQQTPGQGLQFLFEYFSETQRNKGNFPGRFSGRQFSNSRSEMNVSTLELGDSALYLCASSLGRSGQETQYFGPGTRLLVL.

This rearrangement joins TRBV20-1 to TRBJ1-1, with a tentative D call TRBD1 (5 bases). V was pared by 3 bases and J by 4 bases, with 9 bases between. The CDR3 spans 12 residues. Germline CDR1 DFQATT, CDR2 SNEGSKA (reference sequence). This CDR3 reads CSASQGITEAFF. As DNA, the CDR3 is TGCAGTGCTAGTCAGGGTATCACTGAAGCTTTCTTT.

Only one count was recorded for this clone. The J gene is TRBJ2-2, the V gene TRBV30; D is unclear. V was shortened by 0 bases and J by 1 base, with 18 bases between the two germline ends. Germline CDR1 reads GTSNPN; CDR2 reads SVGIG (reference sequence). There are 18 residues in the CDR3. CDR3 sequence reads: CAWSVWSRRLQNTGELFF. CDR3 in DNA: TGTGCCTGGAGTGTATGGTCCCGCCGCCTTCAGAACACCGGGGAGCTGTTTTTT.

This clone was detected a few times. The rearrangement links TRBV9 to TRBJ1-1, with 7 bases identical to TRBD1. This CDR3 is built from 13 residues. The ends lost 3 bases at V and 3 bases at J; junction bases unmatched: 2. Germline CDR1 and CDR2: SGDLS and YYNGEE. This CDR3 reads CASSEGTDTEAFF. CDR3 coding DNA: TGTGCCAGCAGCGAGGGGACAGACACTGAAGCTTTCTTT.

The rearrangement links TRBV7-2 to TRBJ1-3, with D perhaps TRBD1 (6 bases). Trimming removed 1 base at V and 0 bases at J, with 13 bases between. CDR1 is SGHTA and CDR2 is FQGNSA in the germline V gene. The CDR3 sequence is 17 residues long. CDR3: CASSLGFGTLSGNTIYF. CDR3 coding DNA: TGTGCCAGCAGCTTAGGCTTCGGGACACTCTCTGGAAACACCATATATTTT.

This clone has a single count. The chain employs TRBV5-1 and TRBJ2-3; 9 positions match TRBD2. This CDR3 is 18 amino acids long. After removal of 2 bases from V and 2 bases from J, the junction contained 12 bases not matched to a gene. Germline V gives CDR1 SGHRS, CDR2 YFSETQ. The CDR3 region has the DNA TGCGCCAGCAGCTTCAGAATAGCGGGGGCCCTCTTCACAGATACGCAGTATTTT. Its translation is CASSFRIAGALFTDTQYF.

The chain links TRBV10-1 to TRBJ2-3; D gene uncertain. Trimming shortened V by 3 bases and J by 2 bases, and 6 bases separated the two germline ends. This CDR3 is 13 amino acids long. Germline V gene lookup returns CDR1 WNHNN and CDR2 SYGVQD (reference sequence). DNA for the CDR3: TGCGCCAGCAGTGACAGAGCCACAGATACGCAGTATTTT. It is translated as CASSDRATDTQYF.